This T cell receptor beta chain came from a study of blood T cell repertoires in COVID-19. Study details: From T cells, B-cell-depleted T cells, or PBMCs came the material, which was cDNA or gDNA.

As handled by the study authors: Cell counts per sample came from amplifying reference gene primers. Some clones are missing from TCRdb's copy, which holds only in-frame ones; the method was immunoSEQ multiplex PCR. The V and J calls and the clone size are those of that table, but D and trimming were determined from the DNA. Altogether about 250,000 clones are present, roughly 87% being singletons, with the ten largest covering just under 6.5%. This CDR3 region has 15 residues. CDR1 is SGHVS, CDR2 FQNEAQ, per germline. J gave up 1 base and V 1 base, and 2 bases lay outside the gene matches. Cohorts were based on clinical histories the participants reported.

This rearrangement joins TRBV7-8 to TRBJ2-7; 9 bases map to TRBD2. Sequencing input: PBMCs or T cells enriched from blood (not recorded which). The clonotype was recovered from a woman between 25 and 40 years old with acute COVID-19. The DNA of the CDR3 is TGTGCCAGCAGCTTAGAGCTAGCGGGGTCCTACGAGCAGTACTTC. It yields the protein CASSLELAGSYEQYF.